Sequencing of this T cell receptor (beta chain) was carried out in a study of T cell changes during pregnancy in multiple sclerosis. Only in-frame clones appear in the TCRdb table, and some are missing; sequencing was by immunoSEQ multiplex PCR. The sample includes 35,000 to 50,000 clones, roughly nine tenths seen only once; the top ten take less than 1.5%. Germline values: CDR1 KGHSH, CDR2 LQKENI. The CDR3 loop spans 21 amino acids. V shed 6 bases and J shed 2 bases, with 32 bases lying between them. The rearrangement joins TRBV18 to TRBJ2-4, with a tentative D call TRBD2 (5 bases). The TCR sequence derives from a female donor with multiple sclerosis, enrolled in a pregnancy study. This specimen consisted of CD4+ T cells from peripheral blood mononuclear cells, obtained in the second trimester of pregnancy. As DNA, the CDR3 is TGTGCCAGCTCCCCCGGCTCGGTCGGGCTGGGGAGCTTTCTTTCCAAAAACATTCAGTACTTC. It yields the protein CASSPGSVGLGSFLSKNIQYF.